Listed here are 2 T cell receptor beta chains from one sample, sequenced in a study of CD8+CD57+ T cells in acquired aplastic anemia. Patients chosen for sequencing had shown CD8+CD57+ cell expansion by flow cytometry. TCR beta VDJ and CDR3 were profiled, and genomic DNA was the template. Via MiXCR, TCRdb re-called the reads, giving one row per CDR3 protein. This table has 160,000 or so distinct CDR3 sequences, more than 40% appearing once. Sequenced input: sorted CD4+, CD8+, or CD8+CD57+ T cells (not recorded which) from PBMCs. These receptors originate from a human donor with aplastic anemia.

This clonotype was picked up a small number of times. The gene calls are TRBV15 and TRBJ2-7, with D possibly being TRBD1 or TRBD2 (6 bases each). CDR3 length: 15 amino acids. V gave up 5 bases and J gave up 3 bases, with 17 bases separating them. The germline CDR1 and CDR2 sequences are LNHNV and YYDKDF (reference sequence). The DNA of the CDR3 is TGTGCCACCAGCGGGAGAGGGGGAGGTCACTACGAGCAGTACTTC. It codes for CATSGRGGGHYEQYF.

The chain recombines TRBV5-1 with TRBJ1-1; D is undetermined. With 0 bases removed from V and 5 bases from J, the gap between germline ends came to 8 bases. CDR1 and CDR2 from the germline V gene are SGHRS and YFSETQ. This CDR3 comprises 13 residues. CDR3 nucleotides: TGCGCCAGCAGCTTGGCGAGTAGAACTGAAGCTTTCTTT. Its translation is CASSLASRTEAFF.